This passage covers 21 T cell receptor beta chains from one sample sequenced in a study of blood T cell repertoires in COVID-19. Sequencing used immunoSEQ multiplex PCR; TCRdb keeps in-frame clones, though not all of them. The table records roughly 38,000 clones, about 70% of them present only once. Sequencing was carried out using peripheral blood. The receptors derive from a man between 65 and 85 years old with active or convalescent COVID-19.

Here the CDR3 DNA reads TGTGCCAGTAGTCAAGCGGCTGGGTATGGCTACACCTTC. Its translation: CASSQAAGYGYTF. The V gene is TRBV19, the J gene TRBJ1-2; D remains unclear. This CDR3 region has 13 residues. Trimming took 5 bases from V and 5 from J, leaving 12 bases between them. Germline assignment: CDR1 LNHDA and CDR2 SQIVND (reference sequence).

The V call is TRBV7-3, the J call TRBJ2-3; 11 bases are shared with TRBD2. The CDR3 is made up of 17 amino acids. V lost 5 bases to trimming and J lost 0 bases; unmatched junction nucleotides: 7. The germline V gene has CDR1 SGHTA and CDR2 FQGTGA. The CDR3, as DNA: TGTGCCAGCAGCCTGACGACTAGCGGGACTAGCACAGATACGCAGTATTTT. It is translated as CASSLTTSGTSTDTQYF.

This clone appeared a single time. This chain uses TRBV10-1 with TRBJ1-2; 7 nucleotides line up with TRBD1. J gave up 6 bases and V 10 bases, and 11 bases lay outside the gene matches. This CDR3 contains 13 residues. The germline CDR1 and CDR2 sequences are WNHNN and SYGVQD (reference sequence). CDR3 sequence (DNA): TGCGCCAAGTCTACAGGGGACGGAGATGGCTACACCTTC. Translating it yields CAKSTGDGDGYTF.

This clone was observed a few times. The CDR3 spells CASGLTGTSYGYTF. The CDR3 DNA reads TGTGCCAGCGGTCTGACCGGGACATCATATGGCTACACCTTC. The chain uses TRBV27 and TRBJ1-2; possibly TRBD1 for D (6 bases). Deletions cut 8 bases from V and 5 bases from J, with 18 bases between. Germline lookup yields CDR1 MNHEY and CDR2 SMNVEV (reference sequence). CDR3 length: 14 residues.

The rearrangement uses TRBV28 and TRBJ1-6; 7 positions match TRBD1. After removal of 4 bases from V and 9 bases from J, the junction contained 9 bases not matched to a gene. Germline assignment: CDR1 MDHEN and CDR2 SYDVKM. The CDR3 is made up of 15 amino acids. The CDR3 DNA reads TGTGCCAGCAGTTCGACAGGGAGCTATGGTTCACCCCTCCACTTT. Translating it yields CASSSTGSYGSPLHF.

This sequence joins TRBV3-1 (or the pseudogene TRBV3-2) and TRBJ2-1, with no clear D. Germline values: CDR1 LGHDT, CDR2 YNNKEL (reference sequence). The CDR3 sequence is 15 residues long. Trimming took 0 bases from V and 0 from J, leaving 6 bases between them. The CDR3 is CASSQEGSSYNEQFF. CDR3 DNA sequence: TGTGCCAGCAGCCAAGAGGGCAGCTCCTACAATGAGCAGTTCTTC.

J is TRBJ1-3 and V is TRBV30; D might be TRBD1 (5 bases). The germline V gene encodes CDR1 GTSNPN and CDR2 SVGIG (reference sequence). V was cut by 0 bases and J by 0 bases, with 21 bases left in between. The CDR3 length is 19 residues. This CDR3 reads CAWSVLRLLGRGSGNTIYF. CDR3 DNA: TGTGCCTGGAGTGTACTTCGTCTTTTAGGAAGGGGCTCTGGAAACACCATATATTTT.

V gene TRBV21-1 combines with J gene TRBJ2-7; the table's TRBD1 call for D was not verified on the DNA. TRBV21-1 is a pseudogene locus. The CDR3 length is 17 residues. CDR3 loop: CASSKALRNSPLDEQYF. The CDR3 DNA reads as TGTGCCAGCAGCAAAGCGCTTAGGAACAGCCCTCTGGACGAGCAGTACTTC.

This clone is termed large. CDR3 DNA sequence: TGTGCCAGCAGCCAGAGACAGGGGGTCGGGGAGCTGTTTTTT. Its protein product is CASSQRQGVGELFF. The chain has TRBV3-1 (or the pseudogene TRBV3-2) and TRBJ2-2, with 9 nucleotides matching TRBD1. The CDR3 sequence is 14 residues long. Germline CDR1 reads LGHDT; CDR2 reads YNNKEL (reference sequence). The junction had 3 bases not matched to a gene; V was cut back by 3 bases and J by 7 bases.

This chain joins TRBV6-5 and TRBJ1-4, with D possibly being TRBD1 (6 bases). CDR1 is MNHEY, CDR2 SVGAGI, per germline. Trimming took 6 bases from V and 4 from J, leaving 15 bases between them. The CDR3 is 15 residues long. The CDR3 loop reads CASSLNTGINEKLFF. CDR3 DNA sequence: TGTGCCAGCAGCCTAAATACAGGGATTAATGAAAAACTGTTTTTT.

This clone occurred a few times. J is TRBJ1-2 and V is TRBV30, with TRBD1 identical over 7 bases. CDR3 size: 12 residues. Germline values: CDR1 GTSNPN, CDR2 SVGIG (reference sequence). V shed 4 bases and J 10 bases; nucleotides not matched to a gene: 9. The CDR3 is CAWTLDQGDYTF. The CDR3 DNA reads TGTGCCTGGACCTTGGACCAGGGGGACTACACCTTC.

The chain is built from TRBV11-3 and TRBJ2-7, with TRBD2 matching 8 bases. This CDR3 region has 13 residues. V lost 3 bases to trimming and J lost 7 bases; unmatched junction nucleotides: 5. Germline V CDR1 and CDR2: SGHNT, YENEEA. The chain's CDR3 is CASSFAGGGEQYF. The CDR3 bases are TGTGCCAGCAGCTTCGCAGGCGGGGGGGAGCAGTACTTC. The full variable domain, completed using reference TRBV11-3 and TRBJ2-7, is EAGVVQSPRYKIIEKKQPVAFWCNPISGHNTLYWYLQNLGQGPELLIRYENEEAVDDSQLPKDRFSAERLKGVDSTLKIQPAELGDSAVYLCASSFAGGGEQYFGPGTRLTVT.

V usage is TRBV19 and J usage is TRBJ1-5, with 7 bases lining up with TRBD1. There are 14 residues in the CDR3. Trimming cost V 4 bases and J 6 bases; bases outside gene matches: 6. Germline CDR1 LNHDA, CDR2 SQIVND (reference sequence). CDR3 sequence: CASSTNTGAQPQHF. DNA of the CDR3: TGTGCCAGTAGTACCAACACAGGGGCTCAGCCCCAGCATTTT.

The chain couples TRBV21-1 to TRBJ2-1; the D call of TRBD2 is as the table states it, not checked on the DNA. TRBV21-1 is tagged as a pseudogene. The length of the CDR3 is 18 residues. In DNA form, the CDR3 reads TGTGCCAGCAGCAAATGGGAGAAGACACCACATTACTACAATGAGCAGTTCTTC. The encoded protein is CASSKWEKTPHYYNEQFF.

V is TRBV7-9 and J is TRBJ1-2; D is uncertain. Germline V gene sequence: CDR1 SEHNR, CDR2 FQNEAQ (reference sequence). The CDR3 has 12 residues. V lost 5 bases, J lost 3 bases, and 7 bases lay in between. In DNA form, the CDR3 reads TGTGCCAGCAGCCGAGAGCACTATGGCTACACCTTC. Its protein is CASSREHYGYTF.

The CDR3 spells CASSRLAGGPDTQYF. The CDR3, as DNA: TGTGCCAGCAGTAGGCTAGCGGGGGGCCCAGATACGCAGTATTTT. The chain recombines TRBV6-5 with TRBJ2-3, with 11 bases matching TRBD2. Germline V gives CDR1 MNHEY, CDR2 SVGAGI. The V segment lost 5 bases and the J segment 4 bases; nucleotides outside the gene matches: 5. This CDR3 region has 15 residues.

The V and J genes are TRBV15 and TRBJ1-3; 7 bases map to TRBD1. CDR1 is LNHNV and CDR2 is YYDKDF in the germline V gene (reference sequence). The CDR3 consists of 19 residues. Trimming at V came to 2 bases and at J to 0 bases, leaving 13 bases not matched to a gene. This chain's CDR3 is CATSRSGNGQAASGNTIYF. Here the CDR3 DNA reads TGTGCCACCAGCAGATCCGGGAACGGACAGGCCGCCTCTGGAAACACCATATATTTT.

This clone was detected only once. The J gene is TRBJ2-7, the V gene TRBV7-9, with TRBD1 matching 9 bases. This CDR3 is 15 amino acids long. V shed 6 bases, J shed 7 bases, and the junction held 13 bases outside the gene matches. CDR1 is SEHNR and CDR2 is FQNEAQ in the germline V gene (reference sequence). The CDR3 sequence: CASREPGQGFREQYF. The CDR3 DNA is TGTGCCAGCAGGGAGCCGGGACAGGGTTTTAGGGAGCAGTACTTC. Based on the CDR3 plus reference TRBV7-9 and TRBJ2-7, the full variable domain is DTGVSQNPRHKITKRGQNVTFRCDPISEHNRLYWYRQTLGQGPEFLTYFQNEAQLEKSRLLSDRFSAERPKGSFSTLEIQRTEQGDSAMYLCASREPGQGFREQYFGPGTRLTVT.

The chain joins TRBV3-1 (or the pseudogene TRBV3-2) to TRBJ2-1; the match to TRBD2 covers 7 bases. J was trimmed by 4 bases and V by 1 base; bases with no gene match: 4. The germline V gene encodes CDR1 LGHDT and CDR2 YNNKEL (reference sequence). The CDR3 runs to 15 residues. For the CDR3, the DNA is TGTGCCAGCAGCCAAGGCCTAGCGGAGTACAATGAGCAGTTCTTC. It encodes CASSQGLAEYNEQFF.

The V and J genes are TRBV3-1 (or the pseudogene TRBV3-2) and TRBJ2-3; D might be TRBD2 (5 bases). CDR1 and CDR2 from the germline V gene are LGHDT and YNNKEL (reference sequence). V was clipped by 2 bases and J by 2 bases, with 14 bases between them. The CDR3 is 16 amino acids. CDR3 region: CASSQRTGGFTDTQYF. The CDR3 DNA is TGTGCCAGCAGCCAAAGGACTGGCGGGTTCACAGATACGCAGTATTTT.

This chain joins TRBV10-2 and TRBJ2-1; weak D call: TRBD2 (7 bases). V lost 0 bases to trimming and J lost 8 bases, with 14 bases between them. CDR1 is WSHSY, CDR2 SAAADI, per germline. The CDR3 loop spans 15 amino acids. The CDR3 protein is CASSESLGGPDEQFF. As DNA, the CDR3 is TGCGCCAGCAGTGAGTCACTGGGGGGGCCGGATGAGCAGTTCTTC.